Listed below are T cell receptor beta chains from one sample, sequenced in a study of T cells in Graves' hyperthyroidism and ophthalmopathy. In TCRdb, the multiplex PCR reads were re-called with MiXCR into one record per CDR3 protein. Here the sample spans about 360,000 distinct CDR3 sequences, roughly an eighth being singletons. Input material: blood. The receptor set was obtained from a woman in her late teens or twenties with Graves' hyperthyroidism. Each CDR3 is given with its conserved first and last residue. The D gene is left open where the match is weak. Clone size, where shown, is once, few, many, or a class for clones that have expanded.

V gene: TRBV6-1
J gene: TRBJ1-2
D gene: -
clone size: many
CDR3 DNA: TGTGCCAGCAGAGCCCGGGACGTCGGATTCTATGGCTACACCTTC
CDR3 protein: CASRARDVGFYGYTF

V gene: TRBV14
J gene: TRBJ2-7
D gene: -
clone size: few
CDR3 DNA: TGTGCCAGCAGCCAAGGCGCATTGGACGGTGCCTACGAGCAGTACTTC
CDR3 protein: CASSQGALDGAYEQYF

V gene: TRBV4-3
J gene: TRBJ2-3
D gene: TRBD1
clone size: -
CDR3 DNA: TGCGCCAGCAGCCAAGCCGGGACAGGGATCACAGATACGCAGTATTTT
CDR3 protein: CASSQAGTGITDTQYF

V gene: TRBV7-6
J gene: TRBJ2-3
D gene: -
clone size: many
CDR3 DNA: TGTGCCAGCAGCCAGGGACCTCTACGGGCTAGCACAGATACGCAGTATTTT
CDR3 protein: CASSQGPLRASTDTQYF

V gene: TRBV6-2/TRBV6-3
J gene: TRBJ2-4
D gene: TRBD2
clone size: few
CDR3 DNA: TGTGCCAGCAGGTTTTCCCCCGGGACTAGCGGGAGAGCCGAAAACATTCAGTACTTC
CDR3 protein: CASRFSPGTSGRAENIQYF

V gene: TRBV5-8
J gene: TRBJ2-3
D gene: -
clone size: -
CDR3 DNA: TGTGCCAGCAGCTTGGATAAGCGGCGCACAGATACGCAGTATTTT
CDR3 protein: CASSLDKRRTDTQYF

V gene: TRBV24-1
J gene: TRBJ1-3
D gene: -
clone size: few
CDR3 DNA: TGTGCCACCAGTGATCCTCCGGGGGCCTCTGGAAACACCATATATTTT
CDR3 protein: CATSDPPGASGNTIYF

V gene: TRBV6-5
J gene: TRBJ1-5
D gene: -
clone size: few
CDR3 DNA: TGTGCCAGCAATTACCCCCTAAGGAGAAATGATCAGCCCCAGCATTTT
CDR3 protein: CASNYPLRRNDQPQHF

V gene: TRBV2
J gene: TRBJ1-2
D gene: -
clone size: many
CDR3 DNA: TGTGCCAGCAGTGAAGATTGGTCAGGGGCGAGTGGCTACACCTTC
CDR3 protein: CASSEDWSGASGYTF

V gene: TRBV27
J gene: TRBJ1-5
D gene: -
clone size: -
CDR3 DNA: TGTGCCAGCAGTTTATCCCACAGTAGCAATCAGCCCCAGCATTTT
CDR3 protein: CASSLSHSSNQPQHF